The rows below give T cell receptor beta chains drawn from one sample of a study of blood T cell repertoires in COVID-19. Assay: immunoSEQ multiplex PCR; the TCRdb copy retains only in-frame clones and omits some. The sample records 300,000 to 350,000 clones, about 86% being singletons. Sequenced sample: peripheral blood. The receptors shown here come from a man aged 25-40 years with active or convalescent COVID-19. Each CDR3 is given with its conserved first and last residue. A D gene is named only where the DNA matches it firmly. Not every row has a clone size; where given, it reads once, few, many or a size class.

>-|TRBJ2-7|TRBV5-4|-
TGTGCCAGCAGCTTGGAGGGGGTCGAGCAGTACTTC
CASSLEGVEQYF
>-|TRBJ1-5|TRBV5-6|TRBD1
TGTGCCAGCAGCTACGGGACAGGTGCCAATCAGCCCCAGCATTTT
CASSYGTGANQPQHF
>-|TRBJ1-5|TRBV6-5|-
TGTGCCAGCAGTTCGCAGGTGATGAATCAGCCCCAGCATTTT
CASSSQVMNQPQHF
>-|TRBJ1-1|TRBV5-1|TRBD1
TGCGCCAGCAGCTCTACAGGGGTGGGCACTGAAGCTTTCTTT
CASSSTGVGTEAFF
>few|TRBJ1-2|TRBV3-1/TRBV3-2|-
TGTGCCAGCAGCCAAGGAGGTGGCGTAGATGGCTACACCTTC
CASSQGGGVDGYTF
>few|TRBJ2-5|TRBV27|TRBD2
TGTGCCAGCAGTTCCTCAGGGAGGGCGCAAGAGACCCAGTACTTC
CASSSSGRAQETQYF
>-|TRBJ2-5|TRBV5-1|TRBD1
TGCGCCAGCAGCTCCGGGACAGGGGACGAGACCCAGTACTTC
CASSSGTGDETQYF
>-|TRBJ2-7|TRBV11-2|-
TGTGCCAGCAGCTCTGAAGCGGAGTTAAACTACGAGCAGTACTTC
CASSSEAELNYEQYF
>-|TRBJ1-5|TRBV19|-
TGTGCCAGTAGGGTCTTACGAGACAATCAGCCCCAGCATTTT
CASRVLRDNQPQHF
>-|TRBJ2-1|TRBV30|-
TGTGCCTGGGGTAGCGGATCCTACAATGAGCAGTTCTTC
CAWGSGSYNEQFF
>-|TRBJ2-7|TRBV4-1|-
TGCGCCAGCAGCCATCAAAGGGGGACTATCTACGAGCAGTACTTC
CASSHQRGTIYEQYF
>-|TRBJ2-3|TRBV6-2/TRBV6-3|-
TGTGCCAGCAGTAAATCACGGGGGGCCACAGATACGCAGTATTTT
CASSKSRGATDTQYF
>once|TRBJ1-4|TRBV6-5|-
TGTGCCAGCACCTCAGGCGCAGGGACTAATGAAAAACTGTTTTTT
CASTSGAGTNEKLFF
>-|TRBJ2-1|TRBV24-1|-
TGTGCCACCAGTGATTTCACCGGGAACCTCTACAATGAGCAGTTCTTC
CATSDFTGNLYNEQFF
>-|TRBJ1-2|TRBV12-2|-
TGTGCAAGTCGCTCCCGGCAGGGGCCGTCTGAGGGCTACACCTTC
CASRSRQGPSEGYTF
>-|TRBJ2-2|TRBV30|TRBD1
TGCGCCTTACCGAGAGGGACAGGGATTAACACCGGGGAGCTGTTTTTT
CALPRGTGINTGELFF
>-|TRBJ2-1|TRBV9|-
TGTGCCAGCAGCGGGGGGACACACCCGAGGAATGAGCAGTTCTTC
CASSGGTHPRNEQFF
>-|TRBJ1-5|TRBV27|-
TGTGCCAGCAGTTTGAGGTATAGCAATCAGCCCCAGCATTTT
CASSLRYSNQPQHF
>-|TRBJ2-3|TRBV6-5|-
TGTGCCAGCAGTTACGCACTAGACCCAGATACGCAGTATTTT
CASSYALDPDTQYF
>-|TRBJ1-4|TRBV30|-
TGTGCCTGGAGTGTACAGGGCTATGAAAAACTGTTTTTT
CAWSVQGYEKLFF
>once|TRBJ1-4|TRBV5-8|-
TGTGCCAGCAGCTTGGACGGGACTCCGGAAAAACTGTTTTTT
CASSLDGTPEKLFF
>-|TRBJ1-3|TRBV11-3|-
TGTGCCAGCAGCCTACAGCTCGGCGCCATATATTTT
CASSLQLGAIYF
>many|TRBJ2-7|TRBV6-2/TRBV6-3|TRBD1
TGTGCCAGCAGCCGGGACAGGGATGGCGAGCAGTACTTC
CASSRDRDGEQYF
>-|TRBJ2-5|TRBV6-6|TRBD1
TGTGCCAGCATGTCGACAGGGAGTCAAGAGACCCAGTACTTC
CASMSTGSQETQYF
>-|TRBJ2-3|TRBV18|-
TGTGCCAGCTCACCCCCTCCTGAGACTAGAGGCGTTGCCGATACGCAGTATTTT
CASSPPPETRGVADTQYF
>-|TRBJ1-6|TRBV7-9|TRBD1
TGTGCCAGCAGCTTAGGGGCGACAGGGAATTCACCCCTCCACTTT
CASSLGATGNSPLHF
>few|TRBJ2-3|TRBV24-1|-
TGTGCCACCAGTGCGGGGAGTGCGCAGTATTTT
CATSAGSAQYF
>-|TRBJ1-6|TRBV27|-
TGTGCCAGCAGTTTAGGAAAGGAGATTGGTTCACCCCTCCACTTT
CASSLGKEIGSPLHF
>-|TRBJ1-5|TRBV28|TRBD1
TGTGCCAGCAGTTTATATACAGGGGTGTTAGGCAATCAGCCCCAGCATTTT
CASSLYTGVLGNQPQHF
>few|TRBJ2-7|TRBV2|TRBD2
TGTGCCAGCCAGTTCGGGACTAGCGGCGCCTACGAGCAGTACTTC
CASQFGTSGAYEQYF
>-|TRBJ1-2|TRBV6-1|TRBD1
TGTGCCAGCAGTGAAGTAGGGACAGGGTACCATGGCTACACCTTC
CASSEVGTGYHGYTF
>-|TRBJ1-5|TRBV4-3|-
TGCGCCAGCAGCCGAGGATGGCTTAGCAATCAGCCCCAGCATTTT
CASSRGWLSNQPQHF
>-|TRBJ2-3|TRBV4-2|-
TGTGCCAGCAGCCAAGATTGGTGGAGGGGGCGAGATACGCAGTATTTT
CASSQDWWRGRDTQYF
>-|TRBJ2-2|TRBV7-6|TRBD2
TGTGCCAGCAGCCGCGTGGGACTAGCGGGACCGAGCGGCACCGGGGAGCTGTTTTTT
CASSRVGLAGPSGTGELFF
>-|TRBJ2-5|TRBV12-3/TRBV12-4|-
TGTGCCAGCAGATCCCCAGGGGAAGAGACCCAGTACTTC
CASRSPGEETQYF
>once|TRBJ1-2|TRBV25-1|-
TGTGCCAGCAGTGAATGGGGGCTGCCCTATGGCTACACCTTC
CASSEWGLPYGYTF
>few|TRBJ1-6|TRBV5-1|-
TGCGCCAGCAGTAGGGAACAGGAGAATTCACCCCTCCACTTT
CASSREQENSPLHF
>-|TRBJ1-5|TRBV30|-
TGTGCCTTTGCGGCGGGGGATGGCAATCAGCCCCAGCATTTT
CAFAAGDGNQPQHF
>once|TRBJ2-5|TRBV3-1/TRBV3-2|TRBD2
TGTGCCAGCACCCCGGGGGGGGTACGAGAGACCCAGTACTTC
CASTPGGVRETQYF
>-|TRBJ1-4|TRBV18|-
TGTGCCAGCTCACCTGATCAGAGGGGGACTAATGAAAAACTGTTTTTT
CASSPDQRGTNEKLFF
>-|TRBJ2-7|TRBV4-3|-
TGCGCCAGCAGCCAAGATTCGACAGCATACGAGCAGTACTTC
CASSQDSTAYEQYF
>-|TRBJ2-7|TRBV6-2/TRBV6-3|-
TGTGCCAGCAGTGTCCACAGTCCTTCCTACGAGCAGTACTTC
CASSVHSPSYEQYF
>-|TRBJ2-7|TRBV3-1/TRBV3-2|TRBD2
TGTGCCAGCAGCCACGCCGGGACTAGCGGGAGCCCGGGGCAGTACTTC
CASSHAGTSGSPGQYF
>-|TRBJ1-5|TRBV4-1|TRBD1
TGCGCCAGCAGCCACCCACAGGGGGCTAGCAATCAGCCCCAGCATTTT
CASSHPQGASNQPQHF
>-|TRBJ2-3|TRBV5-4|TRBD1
TGTGCCAGCAGCTTGGGTGGGGGACAGGGGGGTTCGACAGATACGCAGTATTTT
CASSLGGGQGGSTDTQYF
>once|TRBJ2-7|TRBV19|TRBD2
TGTGCCAGTAGTATCCCCGCGGGAGACTCCTACGAGCAGTACTTC
CASSIPAGDSYEQYF
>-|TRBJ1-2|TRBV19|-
TGTGCCAGCAGGGGTTTTGGCTACACCTTC
CASRGFGYTF
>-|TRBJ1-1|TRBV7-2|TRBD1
TGTGCCAGCAGCTTTACAGGGGTTTGGACTGAAGCTTTCTTT
CASSFTGVWTEAFF
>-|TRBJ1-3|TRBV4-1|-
TGCGCCAGCAGCCAAGACAGTTCTAGAGGAAACACCATATATTTT
CASSQDSSRGNTIYF
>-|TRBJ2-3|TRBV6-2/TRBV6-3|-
TGTGCCAGCAGTTACGCTAGGTTCTTGAGCACAGATACGCAGTATTTT
CASSYARFLSTDTQYF
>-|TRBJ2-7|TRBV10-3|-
TGTGCCACCAGCTACAGTGCCGAGCAGTACTTC
CATSYSAEQYF
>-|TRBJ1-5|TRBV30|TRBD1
TGTGCCTGGAGTGGGGGGACAGGGATTCGGGCCCAGCATTTT
CAWSGGTGIRAQHF